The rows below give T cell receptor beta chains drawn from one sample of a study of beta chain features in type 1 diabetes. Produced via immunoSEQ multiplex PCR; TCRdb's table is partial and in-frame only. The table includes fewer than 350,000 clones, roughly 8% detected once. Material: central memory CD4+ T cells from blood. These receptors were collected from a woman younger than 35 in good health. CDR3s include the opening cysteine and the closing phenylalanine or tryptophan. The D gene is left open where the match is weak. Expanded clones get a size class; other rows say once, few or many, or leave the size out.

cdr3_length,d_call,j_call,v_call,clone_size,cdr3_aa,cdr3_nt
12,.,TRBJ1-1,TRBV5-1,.,CASSFGNPEAFF,TGCGCCAGCAGCTTCGGGAATCCTGAAGCTTTCTTT
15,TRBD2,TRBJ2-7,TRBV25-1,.,CASSERLAGRYEQYF,TGTGCCAGCAGTGAACGGCTAGCGGGAAGGTACGAGCAGTACTTC
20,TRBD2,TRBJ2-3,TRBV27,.,CASSFLGFRTSGGAGDTQYF,TGTGCCAGCAGTTTTTTGGGTTTTAGGACTAGCGGGGGGGCAGGCGATACGCAGTATTTT
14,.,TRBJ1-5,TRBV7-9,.,CASSLSTQGSPQHF,TGTGCCAGCAGCTTATCCACTCAGGGGTCGCCCCAGCATTTT
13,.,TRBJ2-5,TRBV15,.,CATSPSPWETQYF,TGTGCCACCAGTCCTAGTCCCTGGGAGACCCAGTACTTC
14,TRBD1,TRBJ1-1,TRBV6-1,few,CASSGTGWYTEAFF,TGTGCCAGCAGCGGGACAGGGTGGTACACTGAAGCTTTCTTT
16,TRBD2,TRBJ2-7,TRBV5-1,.,CASREMVAGGAYEQYF,TGCGCCAGCAGGGAGATGGTAGCGGGAGGGGCCTACGAGCAGTACTTC
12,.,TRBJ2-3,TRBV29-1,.,CSVEASTRTQYF,TGCAGCGTTGAAGCGTCGACTCGCACGCAGTATTTT
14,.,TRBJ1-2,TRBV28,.,CASSFPGATYGYTF,TGTGCCAGCAGTTTCCCGGGGGCGACCTATGGCTACACCTTC
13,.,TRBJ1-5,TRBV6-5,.,CASSSGVTQPQHF,TGTGCCAGCAGTTCAGGGGTGACTCAGCCCCAGCATTTT
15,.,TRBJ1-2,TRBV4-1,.,CASSQTNGANYGYTF,TGCGCCAGCAGCCAAACGAACGGGGCTAACTATGGCTACACCTTC
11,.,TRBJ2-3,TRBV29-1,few,CSVDLQDTQYF,TGCAGCGTTGACTTACAAGATACGCAGTATTTT
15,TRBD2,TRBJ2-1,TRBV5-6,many,CASSPLHGDYSEQFF,TGTGCCAGCAGCCCTCTCCACGGGGACTATAGTGAGCAGTTCTTC
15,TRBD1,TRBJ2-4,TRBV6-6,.,CASSYGTGRGNIQYF,TGTGCCAGCAGTTACGGGACAGGGAGAGGAAACATTCAGTACTTC
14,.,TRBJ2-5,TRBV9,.,CASSEGLTTETQYF,TGTGCCAGCAGCGAGGGACTGACGACAGAGACCCAGTACTTC
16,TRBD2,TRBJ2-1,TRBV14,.,CASSQPGGRPYNEQFF,TGTGCCAGCAGCCAACCGGGGGGGCGCCCCTACAATGAGCAGTTCTTC
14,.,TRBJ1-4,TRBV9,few,CASSGTVGDEKLFF,TGTGCCAGCAGCGGGACAGTGGGTGATGAAAAACTGTTTTTT
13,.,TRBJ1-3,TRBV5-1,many,CASNDGSGNTIYF,TGCGCCAGCAATGACGGCTCTGGAAACACCATATATTTT
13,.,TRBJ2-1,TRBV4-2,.,CASSQVGDNEQFF,TGTGCCAGCAGCCAAGTGGGAGACAATGAGCAGTTCTTC